The 16 T cell receptor beta chains presented below share a single source sample, sequenced in a study of cytomegalovirus exposure and HLA in healthy donors. Measured with immunoSEQ multiplex PCR; TCRdb has only the in-frame clones, and not every one. Of 150,000 to 200,000 clones in the sample, more than 70% were seen once. Sequencing was done on a sample of PBMCs. The receptors originated from a man aged 25-45 years in good health and CMV-seropositive.

V is TRBV25-1 and J is TRBJ2-4; 12 bases fit TRBD2. The CDR3 extends over 15 amino acids. Per the germline V gene, CDR1 is MGHDK and CDR2 is SYGVNS. After removal of 3 bases from V and 7 bases from J, the junction contained 4 bases not matched to a gene. The CDR3 DNA follows: TGTGCCAGCAGTGACGGACTAGCGGGACGGAACATTCAGTACTTC. Translated: CASSDGLAGRNIQYF.

The V call is TRBV19, the J call TRBJ2-7; 7 bases are shared with TRBD1. In germline, CDR1 is LNHDA, CDR2 SQIVND (reference sequence). With V trimmed by 7 bases and J by 3 bases, 3 bases remained unmatched. The CDR3 is 12 amino acids. The CDR3: CASTSGGYEQYF. The CDR3 bases are TGTGCCAGTACCTCAGGGGGCTACGAGCAGTACTTC.

The table lists this clone with a few counts. J is TRBJ1-2 and V is TRBV30; D gene ambiguous. V lost 4 bases to trimming and J lost 3 bases, with 9 bases between them. Germline CDR1 is GTSNPN and CDR2 is SVGIG (reference sequence). The CDR3 spans 12 residues. The CDR3 DNA reads as TGTGCCTGGAATGGGCGGGACTATGGCTACACCTTC. This sequence encodes CAWNGRDYGYTF.

The chain couples TRBV4-3 to TRBJ1-1; D is undetermined. Germline V gives CDR1 LGHNA, CDR2 YSLEER. The CDR3 consists of 15 residues. V was clipped by 1 base and J by 1 base, with 10 bases between them. CDR3 loop: CASSQVLFRNTEAFF. The CDR3 bases are TGCGCCAGCAGCCAAGTGTTGTTCCGGAACACTGAAGCTTTCTTT.

The gene calls are TRBV13 and TRBJ2-3; D unclear. The CDR3 consists of 14 residues. CDR1 is PRHDT and CDR2 is FYEKMQ in the germline V gene (reference sequence). V lost 1 base and J 0 bases, leaving 5 bases between the germline ends. The CDR3 is CASSLDSSTDTQYF. The CDR3 DNA sequence: TGTGCCAGCAGCTTAGATAGCAGCACAGATACGCAGTATTTT.

The V and J genes are TRBV11-2 and TRBJ2-1; TRBD1 agrees at 9 bases. Germline V gene sequence: CDR1 SGHAT, CDR2 FQNNGV. The CDR3 consists of 16 residues. V was pared by 5 bases and J by 7 bases, with 12 bases of the junction left unmatched. The CDR3 sequence is CASSLKGGQGMNEQFF. The CDR3 nucleotides are TGTGCCAGCAGCCTAAAGGGGGGACAGGGAATGAATGAGCAGTTCTTC.

The rearrangement links TRBV6-5 to TRBJ2-7; 8 bases are a match to TRBD1. CDR1 MNHEY and CDR2 SVGAGI come from the germline V gene. J was trimmed by 3 bases and V by 0 bases; bases with no gene match: 7. The CDR3 loop spans 16 amino acids. The CDR3 coding sequence is TGTGCCAGCAGTTACTCAACAGGGGGTCCCTTCTACGAGCAGTACTTC. Translation gives CASSYSTGGPFYEQYF.

The gene calls are TRBV4-1 and TRBJ1-3; D remains ambiguous. CDR3 length: 15 residues. With 2 bases removed from V and 3 bases from J, the gap between germline ends came to 11 bases. The germline gives CDR1 MGHRA, CDR2 YSYEKL. CDR3 in DNA: TGCGCCAGCAGCCAACTTCGACTGGGTGGAAACACCATATATTTT. This codes for CASSQLRLGGNTIYF.

The chain is built from TRBV6-5 and TRBJ2-3, with D maybe TRBD2 (5 bases). This CDR3 comprises 16 residues. From germline, CDR1 is MNHEY and CDR2 SVGAGI. Trimming removed 4 bases from V and 5 bases from J, with 19 bases in between. The DNA of the CDR3 is TGTGCCAGCAGTTCAGGCCCTCCCGGGATGGGAGATACGCAGTATTTT. Residues: CASSSGPPGMGDTQYF.

In this sample, this clone turned up once. This chain links TRBV7-8 with TRBJ1-2; 8 nucleotides match TRBD1. There are 14 residues in the CDR3. The germline gives CDR1 SGHVS, CDR2 FQNEAQ. V gave up 2 bases and J gave up 4 bases; unmatched junction bases: 3. In DNA, the CDR3 is TGTGCCAGCAGCTTACTCGGGACAGGCTATGGCTACACCTTC. Translated: CASSLLGTGYGYTF.

This CDR3 reads CATRTGSYNEQFF. CDR3 nucleotide sequence: TGTGCCACCCGGACAGGGTCCTACAATGAGCAGTTCTTC. The rearrangement links TRBV6-5 to TRBJ2-1, with 8 bases fitting TRBD1. The germline CDR1 and CDR2 sequences are MNHEY and SVGAGI. The CDR3 extends over 13 amino acids. The trim removed 10 bases at V and 1 base at J, leaving 3 bases unmatched.

This clone was counted only a few times. The gene calls are TRBV28 and TRBJ1-2; 7 bases agree with TRBD1. V was clipped by 6 bases and J by 8 bases; unmatched bases: 9. The CDR3 has 13 amino acids. Germline CDR1 reads MDHEN; CDR2 reads SYDVKM. This CDR3 is CASRPTGSRGYTF. DNA of the CDR3: TGTGCCAGCAGGCCGACAGGGTCACGAGGCTACACCTTC.

The chain has TRBV18 and TRBJ1-2; 9 bases are a match to TRBD1. Trimming at V came to 0 bases and at J to 6 bases, leaving 11 bases not matched to a gene. This CDR3 spans 17 amino acids. CDR1 is KGHSH, CDR2 LQKENI, per germline. The CDR3 here is CASSPPGLTGQGNGYTF. CDR3 nucleotides: TGTGCCAGCTCACCACCGGGGCTCACCGGACAGGGGAATGGCTACACCTTC.

This sequence joins TRBV28 and TRBJ2-7; D might be TRBD1 (6 bases). This CDR3 has 13 residues. Between the trimmed V and J ends, which lost 7 bases and 3 bases, there was a span of 13 bases. Germline values: CDR1 MDHEN, CDR2 SYDVKM. CDR3 coding DNA: TGTGCCAGCACCGGGACACTCTTCTACGAGCAGTACTTC. Protein sequence: CASTGTLFYEQYF.

The chain links TRBV9 to TRBJ2-2; D remains unclear. Germline-derived CDR1 and CDR2 are SGDLS and YYNGEE. The CDR3 is made up of 16 amino acids. Trimming stripped 0 bases from V and 0 bases from J, with 9 bases between. CDR3 protein: CASSVDIETNTGELFF. The CDR3 nucleotides are TGTGCCAGCAGCGTAGATATCGAGACGAACACCGGGGAGCTGTTTTTT.

CDR3 amino acids: CASSEGERGGNEQFF. DNA of the CDR3: TGTGCCAGCAGTGAGGGTGAGCGGGGGGGCAATGAGCAGTTCTTC. The rearrangement links TRBV6-4 to TRBJ2-1; 10 nucleotides match TRBD2. CDR3 length equals 15 residues. Germline V gene lookup returns CDR1 MRHNA and CDR2 SNTAGT. The J segment lost 6 bases and the V segment lost 3 bases, leaving 5 bases of the junction unmatched.